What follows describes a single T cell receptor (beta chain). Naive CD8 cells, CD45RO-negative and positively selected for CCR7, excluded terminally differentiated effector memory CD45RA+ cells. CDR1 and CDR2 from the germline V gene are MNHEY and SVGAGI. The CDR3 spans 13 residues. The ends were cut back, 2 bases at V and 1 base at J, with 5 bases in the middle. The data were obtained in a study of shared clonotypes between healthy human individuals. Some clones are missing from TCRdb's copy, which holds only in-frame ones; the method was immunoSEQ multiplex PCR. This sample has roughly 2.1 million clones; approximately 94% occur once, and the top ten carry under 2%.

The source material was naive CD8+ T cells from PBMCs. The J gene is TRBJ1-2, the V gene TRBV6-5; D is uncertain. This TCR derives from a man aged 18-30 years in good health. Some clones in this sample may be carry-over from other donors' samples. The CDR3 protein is CASSYPLNYGYTF. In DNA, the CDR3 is TGTGCCAGCAGTTACCCACTTAACTATGGCTACACCTTC.